The 5 T cell receptor beta chains presented below share a single source sample, sequenced in a study of CD8 T cells in ankylosing spondylitis. These receptors lack a known antigen. MiXCR, run by TCRdb on the 5' RACE reads, gives a single entry per CDR3 protein. Here the sample spans about 800,000 distinct CDR3 sequences, 12% being singletons. Study-wide findings and caveats: Apparently characteristic of ankylosing spondylitis blood was a TCR beta motif (eight highly homologous variants).

The sample consisted of blood, either unsorted or a sorted T cell fraction (not recorded which). These receptors all stem from a male donor with ankylosing spondylitis.

The chain has TRBV24-1 and TRBJ2-1, with D possibly matching TRBD1 (7 bases). This CDR3 comprises 15 residues. Deletions cut 4 bases from V and 7 bases from J, with 16 bases between. Looked up from germline, CDR1 is KGHDR and CDR2 is SFDVKD. CDR3 sequence reads: CATSDRQGGRNEQFF. The CDR3 coding sequence is TGTGCCACCAGTGACAGGCAGGGGGGCAGGAATGAGCAGTTCTTC.

The sample holds many counts of this clonotype. The chain joins TRBV5-6 to TRBJ2-1; D unresolved. The CDR3 is 12 residues long. Trimming cost V 1 base and J 5 bases, with 4 bases left between them. The germline CDR1 and CDR2 sequences are SGHDT and YYEEEE. The CDR3 spells CASSLLDNEQFF. Written as DNA, the CDR3 is TGTGCCAGCAGCTTGTTAGACAATGAGCAGTTCTTC. Full variable domain (outside the CDR3, taken from reference TRBV5-6 and TRBJ2-1): DAGVTQSPTHLIKTRGQQVTLRCSPKSGHDTVSWYQQALGQGPQFIFQYYEEEERQRGNFPDRFSGHQFPNYSSELNVNALLLGDSALYLCASSLLDNEQFFGPGTRLTVL.

This clonotype was detected only a few times. J is TRBJ2-1 and V is TRBV20-1; D may be TRBD2 (6 bases). Trimming cost V 1 base and J 5 bases, with 15 bases left between them. The germline gives CDR1 DFQATT, CDR2 SNEGSKA (reference sequence). This CDR3 has 15 residues. CDR3 sequence: CSARVAAHYDNEQFF. The CDR3 bases are TGCAGTGCTAGAGTAGCGGCCCACTACGACAATGAGCAGTTCTTC.

The chain joins TRBV7-6 to TRBJ2-3; D is unresolved. Per the germline V gene, CDR1 is SGHVS and CDR2 is FNYEAQ. The length of the CDR3 is 14 residues. The ends were cut back, 4 bases at V and 2 bases at J, with 10 bases in the middle. The CDR3 DNA sequence: TGTGCCAGCAGCTCTAGACGGCACACAGATACGCAGTATTTT. This gives the protein CASSSRRHTDTQYF.

This clonotype was recorded a few times. The J gene is TRBJ2-5, the V gene TRBV7-9; tentatively, D is TRBD1 or TRBD2 (5 bases each). The CDR3 consists of 13 residues. Germline lookup yields CDR1 SEHNR and CDR2 FQNEAQ (reference sequence). V lost 3 bases to trimming and J lost 5 bases, with 10 bases between them. The CDR3 region is CASSFQGAETQYF. The CDR3 DNA sequence: TGTGCCAGCAGCTTTCAGGGAGCTGAGACCCAGTACTTC.